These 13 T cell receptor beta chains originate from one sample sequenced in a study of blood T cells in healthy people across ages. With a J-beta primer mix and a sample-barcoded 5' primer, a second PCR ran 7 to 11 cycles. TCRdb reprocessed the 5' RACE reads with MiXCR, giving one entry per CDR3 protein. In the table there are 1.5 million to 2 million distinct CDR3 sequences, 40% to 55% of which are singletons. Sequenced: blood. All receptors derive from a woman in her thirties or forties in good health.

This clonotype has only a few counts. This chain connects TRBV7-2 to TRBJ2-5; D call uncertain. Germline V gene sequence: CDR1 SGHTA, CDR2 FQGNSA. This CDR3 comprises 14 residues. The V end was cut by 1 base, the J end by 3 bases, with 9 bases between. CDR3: CASSLEMGKETQYF. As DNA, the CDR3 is TGTGCCAGCAGCTTAGAGATGGGCAAAGAGACCCAGTACTTC.

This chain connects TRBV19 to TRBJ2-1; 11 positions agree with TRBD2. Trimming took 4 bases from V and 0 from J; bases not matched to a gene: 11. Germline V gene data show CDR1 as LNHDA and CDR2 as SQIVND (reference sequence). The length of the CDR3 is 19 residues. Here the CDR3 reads CASSTFPYSGGASYNEQFF. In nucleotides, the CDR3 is TGTGCCAGTAGTACTTTCCCTTATAGCGGGGGGGCCTCCTACAATGAGCAGTTCTTC. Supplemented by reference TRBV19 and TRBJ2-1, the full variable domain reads DGGITQSPKYLFRKEGQNVTLSCEQNLNHDAMYWYRQDPGQGLRLIYYSQIVNDFQKGDIAEGYSVSREKKESFPLTVTSAQKNPTAFYLCASSTFPYSGGASYNEQFFGPGTRLTVL.

CDR3 amino acids: CASRRGLAGANEQFF. CDR3 DNA sequence: TGTGCCAGCAGACGCGGACTAGCGGGGGCCAATGAGCAGTTCTTC. The chain joins TRBV6-5 to TRBJ2-1; 13 bases agree with TRBD2. J gave up 6 bases and V 6 bases, and 5 bases lay outside the gene matches. The CDR3 spans 15 residues. CDR1 is MNHEY, CDR2 SVGAGI, per germline.

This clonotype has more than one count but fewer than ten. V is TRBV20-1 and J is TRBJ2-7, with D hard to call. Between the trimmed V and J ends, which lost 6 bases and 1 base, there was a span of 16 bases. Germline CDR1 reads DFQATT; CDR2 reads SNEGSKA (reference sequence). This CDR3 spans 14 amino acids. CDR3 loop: CSATTPDHSYEQYF. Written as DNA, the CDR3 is TGCAGTGCCACGACTCCCGACCATTCCTACGAGCAGTACTTC.

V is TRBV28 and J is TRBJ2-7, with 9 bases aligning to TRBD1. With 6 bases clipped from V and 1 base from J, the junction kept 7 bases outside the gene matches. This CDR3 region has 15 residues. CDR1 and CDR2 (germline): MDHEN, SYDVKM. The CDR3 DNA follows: TGTGCCAGCAGACCACCGACAGGGGGGTCCTACGAGCAGTACTTC. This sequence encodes CASRPPTGGSYEQYF.

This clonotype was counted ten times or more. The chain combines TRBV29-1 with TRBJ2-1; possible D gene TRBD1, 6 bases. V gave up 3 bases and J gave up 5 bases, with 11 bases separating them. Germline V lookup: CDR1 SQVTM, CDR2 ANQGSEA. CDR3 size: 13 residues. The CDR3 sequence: CSVEIQGDNEQFF. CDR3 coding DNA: TGCAGCGTTGAGATACAGGGAGACAATGAGCAGTTCTTC.

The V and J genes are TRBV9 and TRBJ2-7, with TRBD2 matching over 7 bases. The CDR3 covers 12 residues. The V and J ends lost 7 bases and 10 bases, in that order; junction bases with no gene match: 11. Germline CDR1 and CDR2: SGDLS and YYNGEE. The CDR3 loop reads CASGGTGGVQYF. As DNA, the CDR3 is TGTGCCAGCGGCGGGACTGGGGGGGTCCAGTACTTC.

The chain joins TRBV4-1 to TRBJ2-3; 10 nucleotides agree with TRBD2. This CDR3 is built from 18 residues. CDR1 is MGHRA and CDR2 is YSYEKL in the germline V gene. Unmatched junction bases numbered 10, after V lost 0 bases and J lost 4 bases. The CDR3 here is CASSQERIAGGPPDTQYF. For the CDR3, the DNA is TGCGCCAGCAGCCAAGAGAGAATAGCGGGGGGCCCCCCAGATACGCAGTATTTT.

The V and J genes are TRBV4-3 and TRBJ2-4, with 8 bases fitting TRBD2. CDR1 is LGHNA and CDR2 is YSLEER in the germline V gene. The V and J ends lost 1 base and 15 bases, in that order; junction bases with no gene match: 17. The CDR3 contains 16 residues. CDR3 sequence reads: CASSQGAGVAYNERYF. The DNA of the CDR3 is TGCGCCAGCAGCCAAGGAGCGGGGGTGGCCTACAATGAGCGGTACTTC.

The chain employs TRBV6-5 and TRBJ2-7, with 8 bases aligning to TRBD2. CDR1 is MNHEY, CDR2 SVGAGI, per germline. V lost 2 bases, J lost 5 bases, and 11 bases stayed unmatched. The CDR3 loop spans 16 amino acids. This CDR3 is CASSYRVSGVGNEQYF. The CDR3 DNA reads TGTGCCAGCAGTTACAGGGTTAGCGGGGTCGGGAACGAGCAGTACTTC.

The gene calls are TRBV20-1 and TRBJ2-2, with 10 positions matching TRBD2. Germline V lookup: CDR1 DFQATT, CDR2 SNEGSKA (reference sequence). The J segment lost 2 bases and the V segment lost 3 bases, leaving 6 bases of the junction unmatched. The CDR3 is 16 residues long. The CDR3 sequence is CSARGLAGENTGELFF. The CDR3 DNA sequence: TGCAGTGCTAGGGGGCTAGCGGGGGAAAACACCGGGGAGCTGTTTTTT.

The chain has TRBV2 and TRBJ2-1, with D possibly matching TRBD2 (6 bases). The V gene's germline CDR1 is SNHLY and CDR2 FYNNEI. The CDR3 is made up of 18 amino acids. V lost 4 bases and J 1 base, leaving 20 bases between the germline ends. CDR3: CASSGLVQGFRSYNEQFF. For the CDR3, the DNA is TGTGCCAGCAGTGGACTAGTTCAGGGATTTAGGTCCTACAATGAGCAGTTCTTC. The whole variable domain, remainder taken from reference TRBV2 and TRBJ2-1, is EPEVTQTPSHQVTQMGQEVILRCVPISNHLYFYWYRQILGQKVEFLVSFYNNEISEKSEIFDDQFSVERPDGSNFTLKIRSTKLEDSAMYFCASSGLVQGFRSYNEQFFGPGTRLTVL.

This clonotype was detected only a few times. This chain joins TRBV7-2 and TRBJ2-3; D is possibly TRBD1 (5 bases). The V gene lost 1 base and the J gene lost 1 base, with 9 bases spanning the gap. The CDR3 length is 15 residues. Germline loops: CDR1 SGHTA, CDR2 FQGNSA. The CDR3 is CASSLEAGRTDTQYF. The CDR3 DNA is TGTGCCAGCAGCTTAGAGGCAGGGCGCACAGATACGCAGTATTTT. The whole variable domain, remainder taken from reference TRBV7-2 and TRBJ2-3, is GAGVSQSPSNKVTEKGKDVELRCDPISGHTALYWYRQSLGQGLEFLIYFQGNSAPDKSGLPSDRFSAERTGGSVSTLTIQRTQQEDSAVYLCASSLEAGRTDTQYFGPGTRLTVL.